Below, one TCR beta chain is given with its context. The target antigen is unknown. This CDR3 region has 14 residues. Germline V CDR1 and CDR2: SGHAT, FQNNGV. Trimming pared 5 bases from V and 4 bases from J, leaving 12 bases between. Template for every sorted-subset replicate PCR totaled approximately 200 ng DNA, roughly 30,000 T cell genomes. Using immunoSEQ multiplex PCR, the repertoire was profiled, and TCRdb retains in-frame clones only, with some absent. The repertoire includes some 2.1 million clones, 85% to 95% of them detected once, and roughly 0.13% sits in the top ten. The data were obtained in a study of shared clonotypes between healthy human individuals. Study-wide points: Incompleteness in sorted-subset sequencing, despite large depth, was shown by rarefaction.

This receptor was obtained from a man aged 18 to 35 in good health. J is TRBJ2-1 and V is TRBV11-2; D is ambiguous. What was sequenced was naive CD4+ T cells sorted from blood. Subset defined: CD45RA+ positively selected. CDR3 sequence (DNA): TGTGCCAGCAGCCAAGAGCTGGTGTACAATGAGCAGTTCTTC. Translation: CASSQELVYNEQFF.